The rows below give T cell receptor beta chains drawn from one sample of a study of blood T cells in healthy people across ages. TCRdb called the 5' RACE reads again in MiXCR, with one record for every CDR3 protein. The data contain 980,000 or so distinct CDR3 sequences, roughly 52% of them singletons. The sequenced sample was blood. The origin of the receptors is a man younger than 40 in good health. CDR3s leave out the opening cysteine and the closing phenylalanine or tryptophan. Fields, in order: V gene, D gene, CDR3 protein. D genes are given only for firm matches.

>TRBV30|-
AWSPEGRSQETQY
>TRBV4-2|-
ASRRGGGDSYEQY
>TRBV9|TRBD2
ASTRGGRQNEQF
>TRBV5-1|-
ASRERGGGEKLF
>TRBV29-1|-
SVGIGTGETQY
>TRBV6-1|TRBD2
ASRTGTTKNIQY
>TRBV20-1|TRBD2
SASGSQRGFLLGQY
>TRBV4-1|TRBD1
ASSHRWTGELAKNIQY
>TRBV20-1|TRBD1
SAGRTGVDNSPLH
>TRBV10-2|-
ASSALAEESTDTQY
>TRBV6-1|-
ASSGAQGGYYEQY
>TRBV7-2|-
ASSLDSYATETQY
>TRBV4-1|TRBD1
ASSAGQGGTDTQY
>TRBV4-1|TRBD2
ASSQELAGGPVNEQF
>TRBV29-1|TRBD1
SVPMGQDNEKLF
>TRBV29-1|-
SVSVGSASNQPQH
>TRBV13|-
ASGSTADRHQETQY
>TRBV9|-
ASSVATRGGYT
>TRBV5-1|TRBD1
ASSKTGTGYNEQF
>TRBV13|TRBD1
ASSLGGRGRNYGYT
>TRBV20-1|TRBD2
SVPQSRLAYSDTQY
>TRBV5-1|-
ASRVTGGPEETQY
>TRBV20-1|TRBD2
SASGGIRAYEQY
>TRBV29-1|-
SPQGRDEEIRYT
>TRBV28|TRBD1
ASSAVDRDIDTQY
>TRBV15|-
ATSREPGTTTDTQY
>TRBV30|TRBD1
AYELYGTASYEQY
>TRBV12-3/TRBV12-4|TRBD1
ASSVDRGYSYEQY
>TRBV20-1|-
SARSGEAF
>TRBV11-2|TRBD1
ASSLDRNSRGLGEQF
>TRBV5-1|TRBD1
ASSLRQGFYEQY
>TRBV28|TRBD1
ASSSWTGTSSGANVLT
>TRBV4-3|-
ASSQEGVDPNTEAF
>TRBV6-2/TRBV6-3|-
ATEVYNEQF
>TRBV5-1|TRBD1
ASSPTGADSPLH